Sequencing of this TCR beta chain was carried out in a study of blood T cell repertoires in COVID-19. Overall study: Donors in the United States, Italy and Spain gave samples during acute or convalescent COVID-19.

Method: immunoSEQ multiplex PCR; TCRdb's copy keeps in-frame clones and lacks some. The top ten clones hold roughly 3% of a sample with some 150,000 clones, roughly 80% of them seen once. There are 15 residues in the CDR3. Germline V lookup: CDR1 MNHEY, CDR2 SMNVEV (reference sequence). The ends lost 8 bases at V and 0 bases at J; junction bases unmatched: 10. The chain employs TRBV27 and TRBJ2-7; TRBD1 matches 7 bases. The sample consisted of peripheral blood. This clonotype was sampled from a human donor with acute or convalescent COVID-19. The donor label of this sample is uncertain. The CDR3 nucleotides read TGTGCCAGCCAGGGAGTCGGGGACAGCTCCTACGAGCAGTACTTC. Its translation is CASQGVGDSSYEQYF.